This T cell receptor beta chain is drawn from a study of vaccination and CD4 T cells after COVID-19. CDR1 is SEHNR and CDR2 is FQNEAQ in the germline V gene (reference sequence). The CDR3 extends over 12 amino acids. Trimming pared 0 bases from V and 4 bases from J, leaving 2 bases between. This clonotype showed up just once. The antigen is unknown. The treatment here: roughly ten-day PBMC culture with coronavirus spike peptide pools or control peptides (ViraFEST assay). Cultured CD4+ T cell DNA underwent sequencing with the Oncomine TCR Beta short-read assay. The authors extracted genomic DNA from cultured CD4+ T cells. TCRdb fed the PCR reads into MiXCR, producing one record per CDR3 protein. The sample shows about 9,100 distinct CDR3 sequences, roughly three fifths of them seen only once.

This receptor was taken from a human donor with COVID-19. The rearrangement joins TRBV7-9 to TRBJ2-3; D is undetermined. The sequences come from cultured CD4+ T cells from blood, collected after SARS-CoV-2 vaccination. The DNA of the CDR3 is TGTGCCAGCAGCTTAGCTGCAGATACGCAGTATTTT. It is translated as CASSLAADTQYF.